A selection of T cell receptor beta chains follows, all from one sample in a study of spatial heterogeneity in lung cancer. One entry per CDR3 protein, called by TCRdb with MiXCR from the 5' RACE reads. The data contain approximately 39,000 distinct CDR3 sequences, about 7.9% of them singletons. Specimen: PBMCs, collected at follow-up. The receptors derive from a male donor with early-stage non-small cell lung cancer. The CDR3 runs from the conserved cysteine through the conserved F or W. A D gene is named only where the DNA matches it firmly. Size is omitted from some rows. Given values are once, few, many or a class for expanded clones.

TRBV30,TRBJ2-1,TRBD2,15,many,CAWSPRTSSINEQFF,TGTGCCTGGAGTCCCCGGACTAGCTCCATCAATGAGCAGTTCTTC
TRBV11-2,TRBJ2-5,TRBD1,15,medium-sized,CASSLVGQGEETQYF,TGTGCCAGCAGCTTAGTTGGACAGGGGGAAGAGACCCAGTACTTC
TRBV2,TRBJ1-5,TRBD1,14,many,CASGRGRGNQPQHF,TGTGCCAGCGGCAGGGGGCGAGGCAATCAGCCCCAGCATTTT
TRBV12-3/TRBV12-4,TRBJ1-1,TRBD1,13,many,CASRGTGGYEAFF,TGTGCCAGCAGAGGGACAGGGGGGTATGAAGCTTTCTTT
TRBV20-1,TRBJ2-5,TRBD2,13,.,CSASSGTKETQYF,TGCAGTGCTAGTTCCGGGACTAAAGAGACCCAGTACTTC
TRBV2,TRBJ1-2,.,14,many,CASSVRGGDNGYTF,TGTGCCAGCAGCGTTAGGGGAGGAGATAATGGCTACACCTTC
TRBV6-1,TRBJ1-1,TRBD1,16,many,CASSNPGQQANTEAFF,TGTGCCAGCAGTAATCCGGGACAGCAAGCGAACACTGAAGCTTTCTTT
TRBV7-9,TRBJ2-7,.,15,many,CASSLGGGVNNEQYF,TGTGCCAGCAGCTTAGGAGGAGGGGTAAACAACGAGCAGTACTTC
TRBV28,TRBJ2-1,.,16,many,CASSPLDSDLSNEQFF,TGTGCCAGCAGTCCCTTGGACAGTGATCTGTCCAATGAGCAGTTCTTC
TRBV29-1,TRBJ2-1,.,13,.,CSAQSGSYNEQFF,TGCAGCGCCCAATCTGGGAGTTACAATGAGCAGTTCTTC
TRBV13,TRBJ1-1,TRBD1,16,many,CASSSLRDSMNTEAFF,TGTGCCAGCAGCTCATTACGGGACAGTATGAACACTGAAGCTTTCTTT
TRBV10-1,TRBJ2-5,.,15,few,CASSESRAGGETQYF,TGCGCCAGCAGTGAGTCGAGAGCGGGTGGGGAGACCCAGTACTTC
TRBV7-3,TRBJ2-5,.,14,many,CASSLTGGEETQYF,TGTGCCAGCAGCTTAACGGGGGGAGAAGAGACCCAGTACTTC
TRBV5-1,TRBJ2-5,.,14,many,CASSLGHEGETQYF,TGCGCCAGCAGCTTGGGACACGAGGGAGAGACCCAGTACTTC
TRBV7-9,TRBJ2-4,.,14,many,CASSPPAGVDIQYF,TGTGCCAGCAGCCCGCCGGCTGGTGTCGACATTCAGTACTTC
TRBV6-6,TRBJ2-5,.,12,many,CASSPDRKTQYF,TGTGCCAGCAGTCCCGACCGGAAGACCCAGTACTTC
TRBV6-2/TRBV6-3,TRBJ2-3,TRBD2,17,many,CASSYELAGGPDDTQYF,TGTGCCAGCAGTTACGAACTAGCGGGGGGACCGGATGATACGCAGTATTTT
TRBV7-9,TRBJ2-2,TRBD2,16,.,CASKTSGGTNTGELFF,TGTGCCAGCAAGACTAGCGGGGGTACGAACACCGGGGAGCTGTTTTTT
TRBV5-1,TRBJ2-1,.,12,few,CASSLSGNEQFF,TGCGCCAGCAGCTTGAGCGGGAATGAGCAGTTCTTC
TRBV7-9,TRBJ2-1,TRBD2,17,many,CASSLPGLAFSYNEQFF,TGTGCCAGCAGCCTACCGGGACTAGCCTTCTCCTACAATGAGCAGTTCTTC
TRBV12-3/TRBV12-4,TRBJ1-6,.,16,many,CASRRRAGSYNSPLHF,TGTGCCAGCAGGCGGCGGGCAGGGAGTTATAATTCACCCCTCCACTTT
TRBV5-1,TRBJ2-3,.,13,many,CASSLSGADTQYF,TGCGCCAGCAGCTTGTCCGGGGCAGATACGCAGTATTTT
TRBV7-6,TRBJ2-2,.,13,many,CASSPGARGELFF,TGTGCCAGCAGCCCCGGGGCCCGAGGGGAGCTGTTTTTT
TRBV5-6,TRBJ1-1,.,14,few,CASSPALEGTAAFF,TGTGCCAGCAGCCCGGCCCTGGAAGGCACTGCGGCTTTCTTT
TRBV11-2,TRBJ1-2,TRBD1,13,many,CASSAGQLYGYTF,TGTGCCAGCAGCGCGGGACAGCTCTATGGCTACACCTTC
TRBV7-9,TRBJ1-3,.,17,many,CASSLVLGSGPGNTIYF,TGTGCCAGCAGCTTAGTATTGGGATCAGGTCCTGGAAACACCATATATTTT
TRBV21-1,TRBJ1-4,.,19,many,CASSNSGANEGATNEKLFF,TGTGCCAGCAGCAATTCAGGGGCGAACGAAGGTGCAACTAATGAAAAACTGTTTTTT
TRBV27,TRBJ1-5,.,15,many,CASSLTGRTDQPQHF,TGTGCCAGCAGTTTGACAGGAAGGACCGATCAGCCCCAGCATTTT
TRBV5-4,TRBJ2-5,.,15,many,CASSPQGSGQETQYF,TGTGCCAGCAGCCCGCAGGGGAGTGGGCAAGAGACCCAGTACTTC
TRBV29-1,TRBJ2-7,.,13,many,CSVEEDSTYEQYF,TGCAGCGTTGAAGAGGACTCCACCTACGAGCAGTACTTC
TRBV5-1,TRBJ1-4,.,13,many,CASSPEWGEKLFF,TGCGCCAGCAGCCCGGAGTGGGGTGAAAAACTGTTTTTT
TRBV29-1,TRBJ2-3,TRBD1,14,many,CSVATGFGTDTQYF,TGCAGCGTGGCGACAGGGTTCGGTACAGATACGCAGTATTTT
TRBV7-9,TRBJ1-2,.,16,many,CASSSLRDGSRYGYTF,TGTGCCAGCAGCTCGCTCCGGGACGGTTCCCGCTATGGCTACACCTTC
TRBV29-1,TRBJ2-5,.,12,many,CSVDSGRGTQYF,TGCAGCGTTGATTCGGGGAGAGGGACCCAGTACTTC
TRBV30,TRBJ2-2,.,11,many,CAWSVVGELFF,TGTGCCTGGAGTGTAGTAGGGGAGCTGTTTTTT
TRBV30,TRBJ1-1,.,13,many,CAWAGPSNTEAFF,TGTGCCTGGGCGGGACCCTCGAACACTGAAGCTTTCTTT
TRBV12-3/TRBV12-4,TRBJ2-7,TRBD2,14,many,CASSYSGTSYEQYF,TGTGCCAGCAGCTACTCCGGGACTAGCTACGAGCAGTACTTC
TRBV7-6,TRBJ1-4,TRBD1,14,many,CASSFDRVNEKLFF,TGTGCCAGCAGCTTCGACAGGGTTAATGAAAAACTGTTTTTT
TRBV10-3,TRBJ2-1,TRBD2,14,.,CAIMVRGDYNEQFF,TGTGCCATCATGGTGCGGGGGGATTACAATGAGCAGTTCTTC
TRBV11-2,TRBJ2-5,TRBD1,14,many,CASSTGTAEGTQYF,TGTGCCAGCAGCACCGGGACAGCGGAAGGGACCCAGTACTTC
TRBV6-5,TRBJ2-2,.,15,.,CASSYSIQGTGELFF,TGTGCCAGCAGTTACTCGATTCAGGGCACCGGGGAGCTGTTTTTT